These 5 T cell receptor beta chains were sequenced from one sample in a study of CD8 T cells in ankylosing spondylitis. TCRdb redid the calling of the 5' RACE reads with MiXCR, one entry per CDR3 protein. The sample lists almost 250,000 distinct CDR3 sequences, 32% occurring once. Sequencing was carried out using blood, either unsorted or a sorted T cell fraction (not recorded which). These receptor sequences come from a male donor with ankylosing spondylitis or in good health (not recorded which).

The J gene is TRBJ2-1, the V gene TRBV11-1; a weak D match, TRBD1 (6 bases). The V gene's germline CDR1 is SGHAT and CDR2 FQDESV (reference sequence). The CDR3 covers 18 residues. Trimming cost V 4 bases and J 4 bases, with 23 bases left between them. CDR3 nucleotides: TGTGCCAGCAGCTACCGGGACACCTTACATGGGGGTTACAATGAGCAGTTCTTC. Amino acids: CASSYRDTLHGGYNEQFF.

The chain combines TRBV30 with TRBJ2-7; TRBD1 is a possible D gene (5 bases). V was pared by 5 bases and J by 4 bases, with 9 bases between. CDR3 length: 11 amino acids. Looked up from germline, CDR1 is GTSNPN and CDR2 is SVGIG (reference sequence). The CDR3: CAWGAIYEQYF. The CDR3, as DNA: TGTGCCTGGGGGGCCATATACGAGCAGTACTTC.

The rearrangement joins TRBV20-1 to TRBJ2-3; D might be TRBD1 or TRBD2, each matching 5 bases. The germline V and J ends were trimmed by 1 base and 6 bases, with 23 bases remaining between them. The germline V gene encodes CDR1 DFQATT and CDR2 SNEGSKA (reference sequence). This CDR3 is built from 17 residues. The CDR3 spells CSARGLPPGRERDTQYF. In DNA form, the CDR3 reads TGCAGTGCTAGAGGCCTCCCCCCGGGCAGGGAGCGGGATACGCAGTATTTT.

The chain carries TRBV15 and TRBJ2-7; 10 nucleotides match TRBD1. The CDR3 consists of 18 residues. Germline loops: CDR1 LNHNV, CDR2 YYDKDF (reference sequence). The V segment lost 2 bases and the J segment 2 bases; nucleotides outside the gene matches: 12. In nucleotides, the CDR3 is TGTGCCACCAGCAGAACCCTATGGGGACAGGGGAACCCCTACGAGCAGTACTTC. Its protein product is CATSRTLWGQGNPYEQYF. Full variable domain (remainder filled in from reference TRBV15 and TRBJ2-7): DAMVIQNPRYQVTQFGKPVTLSCSQTLNHNVMYWYQQKSSQAPKLLFHYYDKDFNNEADTPDNFQSRRPNTSFCFLDIRSPGLGDTAMYLCATSRTLWGQGNPYEQYFGPGTRLTVT.

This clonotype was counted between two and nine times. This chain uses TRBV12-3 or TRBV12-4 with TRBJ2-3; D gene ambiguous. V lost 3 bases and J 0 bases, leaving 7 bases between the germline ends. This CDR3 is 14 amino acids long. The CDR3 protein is CASSFFRSTDTQYF. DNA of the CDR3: TGTGCCAGCAGTTTTTTCCGCAGCACAGATACGCAGTATTTT.